This T cell receptor beta chain is drawn from a study of T cell responses to AZD1222 COVID-19 vaccine. Study outcomes and limitations: The breadth and depth of Spike-specific TCRs increased once two AZD1222 doses had been given. There were vaccine-associated CD4 TCRs across spike, dominant at 160-218 and 743-854.

The ends were cut back, 5 bases at V and 7 bases at J, with 18 bases in the middle. The CDR3 sequence is 15 residues long. Germline V gives CDR1 SGHAT, CDR2 FQNNGV. Data came from immunoSEQ multiplex PCR; TCRdb stores just in-frame clones and leaves some out. The sample carries some 170,000 clones, over 80% recorded once. As for this clone: Its antigen is undetermined.

Specimen: peripheral blood, collected 28 days after the second dose of the MenACWY control vaccine. The receptor was derived from an adult who received the MenACWY meningococcal vaccine as a control. The chain uses TRBV11-2 and TRBJ1-5; tentative D call: TRBD1 (6 bases). CDR3 coding DNA: TGTGCCAGCAGCGTGTCCACAGGGCCTGGCCAGCCCCAGCATTTT. It codes for CASSVSTGPGQPQHF.